The TCR beta chain under discussion was sequenced for a study of CD8 T cells in ankylosing spondylitis. V dropped 5 bases and J dropped 0; count of bases not matched to a gene: 7. This CDR3 has 16 residues. From germline, CDR1 is SGHAT and CDR2 FQNNGV. TCRdb independently ran MiXCR on the 5' RACE reads; one entry per CDR3 protein. The sample comprises 500,000 to 650,000 distinct CDR3 sequences, approximately 5% of which are singletons, and 3.5% rests with the top ten. This clonotype was seen many times. Its matching antigen is unknown. Findings and limits, study-wide: A TCR beta motif of eight highly homologous variants appeared characteristic of ankylosing spondylitis blood.

Sequencing was done on a sample of blood, either unsorted or a sorted T cell fraction (not recorded which). J is TRBJ2-1 and V is TRBV11-2, with 7 bases that match TRBD2. This TCR came from a male donor with ankylosing spondylitis. The chain's CDR3 is CASSPISGPSYNEQFF. As DNA, the CDR3 is TGTGCCAGCAGCCCCATTAGCGGGCCCTCCTACAATGAGCAGTTCTTC.